These T cell receptor beta chains were read from a single sample in a study of human T cells and chemical hapten exposure. Via MiXCR, TCRdb re-called the RACE reads, giving one row per CDR3 protein. The table records approximately 70,000 distinct CDR3 sequences, about 9.4% of them present only once. Source: whole blood, taken in connection with sensitization to the hapten diphenylcyclopropenone (DPC). These receptors were collected from a woman in her 40s with alopecia areata. Some clones in this sample may be carry-over from other donors' samples. Each CDR3 is given with its conserved first and last residue. A D gene is named only where the DNA matches it firmly. Size is stated for part of the rows, as once, few or many counts, or as a class when the clone is expanded.

j_gene,d_gene,abundance,v_gene,CDR3aa,CDR3nt
TRBJ2-3,-,many,TRBV7-9,CASLGDTGTDTQYF,TGTGCCAGCCTCGGGGACACCGGCACAGATACGCAGTATTTT
TRBJ2-3,-,many,TRBV14,CASSQTRRGGSKDTQYF,TGTGCCAGCAGCCAGACGAGGCGGGGAGGTTCGAAGGATACGCAGTATTTT
TRBJ2-3,TRBD2,many,TRBV6-4,CASSDDGGSTDTQYF,TGTGCCAGCAGTGACGACGGGGGGAGCACAGATACGCAGTATTTT
TRBJ2-4,TRBD2,few,TRBV15,CATSSKLAGYKNIQYF,TGTGCCACCAGCAGTAAACTAGCGGGTTACAAAAACATTCAGTACTTC
TRBJ2-7,TRBD1,-,TRBV6-5,CASSYSGTGAPYEQYF,TGTGCCAGCAGTTACTCGGGGACAGGGGCCCCATACGAGCAGTACTTC
TRBJ2-3,-,many,TRBV5-1,CASKRPEFDTQYF,TGCGCCAGCAAACGCCCAGAGTTCGATACGCAGTATTTT
TRBJ2-1,TRBD1,few,TRBV11-1,CASSLGTGSYNEQFF,TGTGCCAGCAGCTTAGGGACAGGGTCCTACAATGAGCAGTTCTTC
TRBJ2-7,-,many,TRBV5-4,CASLEGPADYEQYF,TGTGCCAGCTTGGAGGGGCCGGCGGACTACGAGCAGTACTTC
TRBJ1-5,-,many,TRBV14,CASSQTGGNQPQHF,TGTGCCAGCAGCCAAACGGGGGGCAATCAGCCCCAGCATTTT
TRBJ2-5,-,-,TRBV15,CATSRGESSETQYF,TGTGCCACCAGCAGGGGGGAGTCATCAGAGACCCAGTACTTC
TRBJ2-5,-,-,TRBV20-1,CSASETTGDPMIF,TGCAGTGCCAGTGAAACCACCGGGGACCCAATGATCTTC
TRBJ2-4,-,many,TRBV20-1,CSAREKRLAKNIQYF,TGCAGTGCTAGAGAAAAGCGTTTAGCCAAAAACATTCAGTACTTC
TRBJ2-3,-,many,TRBV27,CASSLRPSGPQDTQYF,TGTGCCAGCAGTTTAAGGCCGTCGGGGCCCCAAGATACGCAGTATTTT
TRBJ2-7,TRBD1,few,TRBV12-3/TRBV12-4,CASSLGTGTEQYF,TGTGCCAGCAGTTTAGGGACAGGGACCGAGCAGTACTTC
TRBJ2-3,TRBD2,many,TRBV20-1,CSADPGLAGHTDTQYF,TGCAGTGCGGACCCGGGACTAGCGGGGCACACAGATACGCAGTATTTT
TRBJ1-6,-,-,TRBV6-2/TRBV6-3,CASSRAGSYNSPLHF,TGTGCCAGCAGTAGAGCGGGCTCCTATAATTCACCCCTCCACTTT
TRBJ1-2,-,many,TRBV10-1,CASSPRAGRMDGYTF,TGCGCCAGCAGCCCGAGGGCGGGCAGGATGGATGGCTACACCTTC
TRBJ1-1,TRBD1,many,TRBV30,CAWNRGPTRNTEAFF,TGTGCCTGGAACAGGGGCCCTACCCGGAACACTGAAGCTTTCTTT
TRBJ2-1,TRBD2,-,TRBV24-1,CATSDSGLAGGADNEQFF,TGTGCCACCAGTGATTCGGGACTAGCGGGGGGGGCTGACAATGAGCAGTTCTTC
TRBJ1-5,-,many,TRBV2,CASGRLRQIYRPQHF,TGTGCCAGCGGCCGCCTCAGGCAGATCTATAGGCCCCAGCATTTT
TRBJ1-2,-,few,TRBV5-5,CASSFQANYGYTF,TGTGCCAGCAGCTTTCAGGCGAACTATGGCTACACCTTC
TRBJ2-7,-,-,TRBV29-1,CSVSDGSYEQYF,TGCAGCGTTTCGGACGGCTCCTACGAGCAGTACTTC
TRBJ2-1,TRBD2,many,TRBV10-2,CASSESMRGGLTFHEQFF,TGCGCCAGCAGTGAGTCTATGCGGGGGGGCCTGACTTTCCATGAGCAGTTCTTC
TRBJ1-2,-,many,TRBV29-1,CASPGAYGYTF,TGCGCCAGCCCGGGGGCTTATGGCTACACCTTC
TRBJ2-7,-,many,TRBV28,CASSTPGRSTYEQYF,TGTGCCAGCAGTACCCCGGGCAGGTCAACCTACGAGCAGTACTTC
TRBJ1-1,-,few,TRBV29-1,CSVSRRVEAFF,TGCAGCGTTAGCAGGCGGGTTGAAGCTTTCTTT
TRBJ2-7,-,many,TRBV13,CASSHLAGKSDEQYF,TGTGCCAGCAGCCACCTGGCTGGGAAGTCCGACGAGCAGTACTTC
TRBJ1-1,TRBD1,many,TRBV28,CASSFIRTGNTEAFF,TGTGCCAGCAGTTTCATCCGGACAGGAAACACTGAAGCTTTCTTT
TRBJ2-5,TRBD2,many,TRBV7-8,CASSLAGTSGGRSKAETQYF,TGTGCCAGCAGCTTAGCGGGGACTAGCGGGGGGAGGTCGAAGGCGGAGACCCAGTACTTC
TRBJ2-1,-,many,TRBV29-1,CSVGVKGGSNEQFF,TGCAGCGTTGGGGTAAAGGGGGGGAGCAATGAGCAGTTCTTC
TRBJ1-1,-,few,TRBV7-3,CASGQAPGTEAFF,TGTGCCAGCGGGCAGGCTCCGGGCACTGAAGCTTTCTTT
TRBJ1-1,-,many,TRBV12-3/TRBV12-4,CASSFIRGTEAFF,TGTGCCAGCAGTTTTATCCGAGGGACTGAAGCTTTCTTT
TRBJ1-2,TRBD1,-,TRBV4-3,CASSQVVGTGGGYGYTF,TGCGCCAGCAGCCAAGTTGTTGGAACAGGGGGGGGCTATGGCTACACCTTC
TRBJ2-7,-,many,TRBV4-1,CASSQDRGSSDEQYF,TGCGCCAGCAGCCAAGATCGGGGATCTAGCGACGAGCAGTACTTC
TRBJ2-1,-,many,TRBV5-1,CASSLSLGGSEQFF,TGCGCCAGCAGCTTGTCCCTGGGGGGAAGTGAGCAGTTCTTC
TRBJ1-1,-,many,TRBV9,CASSILTGNTEAFF,TGTGCCAGCAGCATCCTCACAGGGAACACTGAAGCTTTCTTT
TRBJ1-5,-,many,TRBV30,CASRESSNQPQHF,TGTGCCTCACGGGAGAGTAGCAATCAGCCCCAGCATTTT
TRBJ1-2,-,few,TRBV7-9,CASSPDVGYTF,TGTGCCAGCAGCCCAGATGTTGGCTACACCTTC
TRBJ2-1,-,-,TRBV6-5,CASSTPRAGEDEQFF,TGTGCCAGCAGTACCCCGCGAGCGGGCGAGGATGAGCAGTTCTTC
TRBJ2-1,-,many,TRBV4-3,CASSQERASEQFF,TGCGCCAGCAGCCAAGAAAGGGCCAGCGAGCAGTTCTTC
TRBJ1-1,-,few,TRBV7-9,CASSLALGEAFF,TGTGCCAGCAGCTTAGCGCTTGGGGAAGCTTTCTTT
TRBJ2-4,-,-,TRBV29-1,CSVVGTIAKNIQYF,TGCAGCGTTGTGGGGACCATAGCCAAAAACATTCAGTACTTC
TRBJ1-2,-,many,TRBV7-2,CASSFYTNYGYTF,TGTGCCAGCAGCTTCTACACCAACTATGGCTACACCTTC
TRBJ1-3,-,many,TRBV29-1,CSVEQGNTGNTIYF,TGCAGCGTGGAACAAGGGAATACTGGAAACACCATATATTTT
TRBJ1-2,-,-,TRBV6-2/TRBV6-3,CASSYRAGYGYTF,TGTGCCAGCAGTTACAGGGCGGGGTATGGCTACACCTTC
TRBJ2-1,-,-,TRBV2,CASITQSSYNEQFF,TGTGCCAGCATCACACAGAGCTCCTACAATGAGCAGTTCTTC
TRBJ1-3,-,many,TRBV29-1,CSVEDGGGVSSGNTIYF,TGCAGCGTTGAAGATGGGGGGGGAGTGAGCTCTGGAAACACCATATATTTT